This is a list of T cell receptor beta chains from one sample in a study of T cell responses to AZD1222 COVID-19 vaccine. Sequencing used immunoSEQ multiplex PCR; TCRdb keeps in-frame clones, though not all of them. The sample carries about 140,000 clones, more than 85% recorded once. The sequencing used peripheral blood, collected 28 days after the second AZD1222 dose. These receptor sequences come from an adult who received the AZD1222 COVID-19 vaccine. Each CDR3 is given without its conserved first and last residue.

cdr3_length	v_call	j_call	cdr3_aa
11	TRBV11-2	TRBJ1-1	ASSQGANTEAF
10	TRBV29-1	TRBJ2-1	LTRGQYNEQF
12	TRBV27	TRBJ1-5	ASSPQGRNQPQH
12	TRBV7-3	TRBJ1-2	ASSPAPGDYGYT
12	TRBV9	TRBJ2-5	ASSVGDTQETQY
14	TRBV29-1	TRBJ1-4	SVRTPMAGENEKLF
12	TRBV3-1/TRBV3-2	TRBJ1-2	ASSPPGGNYGYT
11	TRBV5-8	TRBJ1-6	ASSLGGAAALH
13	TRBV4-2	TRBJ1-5	ASSQDQRGDQPQH
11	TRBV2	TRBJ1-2	ASSDAVNYGYT
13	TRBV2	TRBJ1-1	ASHAGLQVDTEAF
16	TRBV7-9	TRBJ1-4	ASSRDRGRVRVREKLF
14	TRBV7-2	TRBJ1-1	ASSLESGTGGTEAF
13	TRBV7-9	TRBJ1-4	ASSLLGQGYEKLF
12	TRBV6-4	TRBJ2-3	ASSDSATTDTQY
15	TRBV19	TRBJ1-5	ASSTKGTGLRNQPQH
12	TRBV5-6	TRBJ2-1	ASSLELAYNEQF
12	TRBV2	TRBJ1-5	ASNPTGGNQPQH
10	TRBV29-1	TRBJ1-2	SVASLNYGYT
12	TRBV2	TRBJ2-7	ASSEVAGSYEQY
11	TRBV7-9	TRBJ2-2	ASSLKGSGELF
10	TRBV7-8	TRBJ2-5	ASSPLGLVQY
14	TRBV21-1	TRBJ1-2	ASSPATGDGRYGYT
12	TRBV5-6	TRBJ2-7	ASTVAGGLNEQY
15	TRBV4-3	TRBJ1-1	ASSFRMSGVGDTEAF
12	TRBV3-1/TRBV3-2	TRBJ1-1	ASSQRAGQTEAF
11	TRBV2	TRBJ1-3	ASRNSQPNTIY
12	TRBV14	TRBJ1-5	ASSLGRGNQPQH
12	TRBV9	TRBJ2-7	ASSVSATAYEQY
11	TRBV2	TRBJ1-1	ASSLTGPSEAF
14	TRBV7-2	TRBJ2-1	ASSPRRGGTSGEQF
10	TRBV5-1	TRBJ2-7	ASSMGLSEQY
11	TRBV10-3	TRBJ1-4	AISESQGEKLF
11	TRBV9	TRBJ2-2	ASSGHNTGELF
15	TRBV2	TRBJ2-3	ASRATRSGLGTDTQY
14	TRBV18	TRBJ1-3	ASSQGQMSSGNTIY
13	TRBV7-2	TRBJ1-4	ASSSQYSTNEKLF
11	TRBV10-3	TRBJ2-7	AIRDTGVHEQY
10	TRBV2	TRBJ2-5	ASSQGSETQY
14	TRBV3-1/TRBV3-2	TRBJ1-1	ASSQELGQGSTEAF
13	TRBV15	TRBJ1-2	ATSRDRGQGGGYT
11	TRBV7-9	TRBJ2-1	ASSNTGSSPPF
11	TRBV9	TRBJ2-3	ASSLEGSDTQY
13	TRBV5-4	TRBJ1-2	ASSSGQSFSYGYT
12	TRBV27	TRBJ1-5	ASSLGDGSQPQH
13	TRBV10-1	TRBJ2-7	ASSGSNRGPYEQY
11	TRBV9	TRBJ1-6	ASSVSVDSPLH
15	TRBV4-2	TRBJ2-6	ASSQDLVNSGANVLT
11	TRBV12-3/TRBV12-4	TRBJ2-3	ATEPGQTDTQY
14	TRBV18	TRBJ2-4	ASSPIQLGPGNIQY
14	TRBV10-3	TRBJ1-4	AISGGTGSTNEKLF
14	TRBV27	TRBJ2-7	ASSSLAGAAEYEQY
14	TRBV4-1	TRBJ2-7	ASSQEPGTGVYEQY
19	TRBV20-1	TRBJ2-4	SASFVTSGRSRGGAKNIQY
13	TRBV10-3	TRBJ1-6	AISEMDSDNSPLH